This entry lists 19 T cell receptor beta chains sequenced from one sample in a study of T cells after posttransplantation cyclophosphamide. The repertoire was sequenced with immunoSEQ multiplex PCR; TCRdb's copy has only in-frame clones and lacks some. The sample lists 25,000 or so clones, roughly 82% occurring once. The sample consisted of PBMCs. All receptors derive from a woman aged 60-75 years with a blood cancer, CMV-positive, and with a related stem cell donor.

This chain connects TRBV6-5 to TRBJ2-1; 12 bases match TRBD2. Germline trimming cut 6 bases from V and 8 bases from J; bases unmatched to any gene: 5. The CDR3 is 14 amino acids. Germline loops: CDR1 MNHEY, CDR2 SVGAGI. The CDR3 DNA sequence: TGTGCCAGCAGACAGACTAGCGGGAGTCATGAGCAGTTCTTC. This translates into CASRQTSGSHEQFF.

This clone was seen a handful of times. Here the CDR3 reads CASSTGLFNTEAFF. DNA for the CDR3: TGTGCCAGTAGTACCGGACTTTTCAACACTGAAGCTTTCTTT. The chain couples TRBV19 to TRBJ1-1, with D unclear. CDR3 length: 14 residues. Germline V gives CDR1 LNHDA, CDR2 SQIVND (reference sequence). Trimming removed 4 bases at V and 2 bases at J, with 11 bases between.

The J gene is TRBJ1-3, the V gene TRBV19, with 8 bases lining up with TRBD1. The CDR3 is 16 residues long. Germline values: CDR1 LNHDA, CDR2 SQIVND (reference sequence). Unmatched junction bases numbered 8, after V lost 5 bases and J lost 2 bases. For the CDR3, the DNA is TGTGCCAGTAGTTTGGGGGACAGGAGAACTGGAAACACCATATATTTT. It encodes CASSLGDRRTGNTIYF.

This chain connects TRBV7-2 to TRBJ2-1; 10 bases map to TRBD1. The V gene's germline CDR1 is SGHTA and CDR2 FQGNSA. Trimming removed 5 bases from V and 4 bases from J; junction bases left unmatched: 5. This CDR3 comprises 15 residues. The CDR3 DNA is TGTGCCAGCAGCCCCGGGACAGGGGATTACAATGAGCAGTTCTTC. It is translated as CASSPGTGDYNEQFF.

The rearrangement uses TRBV19 and TRBJ2-3; maybe TRBD2 (6 bases). CDR3 length: 17 amino acids. V was trimmed by 5 bases and J by 0 bases, leaving 18 bases between them. Germline lookup yields CDR1 LNHDA and CDR2 SQIVND (reference sequence). The CDR3 reads CASSSQAGRRSTDTQYF. The CDR3 DNA reads TGTGCCAGTAGTTCCCAGGCGGGACGGAGAAGCACAGATACGCAGTATTTT.

J is TRBJ2-5 and V is TRBV12-5; perhaps TRBD1 as D (7 bases). The CDR3 is 14 amino acids. The germline V gene encodes CDR1 LGHNT and CDR2 FRNRAP. With 7 bases removed from V and 6 bases from J, the gap between germline ends came to 18 bases. CDR3 DNA sequence: TGTGCTAGTGCCCAACAGGGGACTTTTAAGACCCAGTACTTC. This encodes CASAQQGTFKTQYF.

The CDR3 is CASSLGQGPQHF. The CDR3 DNA follows: TGCGCCAGCAGCTTGGGACAGGGGCCCCAGCATTTT. This chain joins TRBV5-1 and TRBJ1-5; 7 bases are a match to TRBD1. V gave up 0 bases and J gave up 9 bases; unmatched junction bases: 0. Germline-derived CDR1 and CDR2 are SGHRS and YFSETQ. The CDR3 contains 12 residues.

This clone ranks as medium-sized. The V and J genes are TRBV4-1 and TRBJ1-3; the D gene is possibly TRBD1 (5 bases). Germline values: CDR1 MGHRA, CDR2 YSYEKL. This CDR3 has 13 amino acids. Trimming removed 0 bases at V and 8 bases at J, with 8 bases between. This chain's CDR3 is CASSQDQGHTIYF. CDR3 sequence (DNA): TGCGCCAGCAGCCAAGATCAGGGCCACACCATATATTTT.

The chain links TRBV5-6 to TRBJ2-3; 9 bases agree with TRBD2. Germline V lookup: CDR1 SGHDT, CDR2 YYEEEE. With 2 bases clipped from V and 5 bases from J, the junction kept 3 bases outside the gene matches. CDR3 size: 14 residues. The CDR3 reads CASSLAGGIDTQYF. CDR3 nucleotides: TGTGCCAGCAGCTTAGCGGGAGGAATAGATACGCAGTATTTT.

This sequence joins TRBV5-4 and TRBJ2-3, with 8 positions matching TRBD2. This CDR3 is 14 amino acids long. The germline gives CDR1 SGHNT, CDR2 YYREEE (reference sequence). Trimming took 4 bases from V and 6 from J; bases not matched to a gene: 7. The DNA of the CDR3 is TGTGCCAGCAGCCCCCCAGCGGGAGTGGATACGCAGTATTTT. This sequence encodes CASSPPAGVDTQYF.

The chain joins TRBV7-3 to TRBJ1-2, with 8 positions matching TRBD1. Germline V gene lookup returns CDR1 SGHTA and CDR2 FQGTGA. The V gene end was trimmed by 5 bases and the J gene end by 4 bases; junction bases not matched to a gene: 15. CDR3 size: 17 residues. CDR3 nucleotide sequence: TGTGCCAGCAGCGCCTGGGGTCTGGACAGGGCCCCCTATGGCTACACCTTC. It yields the protein CASSAWGLDRAPYGYTF.

The CDR3 coding sequence is TGTGCCAGCAGCCGTAGCGGGAGGCCGGGGAATGAGCAGTTCTTC. It is translated as CASSRSGRPGNEQFF. This chain uses TRBV14 with TRBJ2-1; 10 bases are a match to TRBD2. The CDR3 contains 15 residues. The germline CDR1 and CDR2 sequences are SGHDN and FVKESK. V lost 4 bases to trimming and J lost 7 bases; unmatched junction nucleotides: 7.

The J gene is TRBJ2-3, the V gene TRBV5-1; no definite D call. V was trimmed by 3 bases and J by 3 bases, leaving 8 bases between them. CDR1 is SGHRS, CDR2 YFSETQ, per germline. The CDR3 totals 13 residues. The CDR3 DNA follows: TGCGCCAGCAGCTGGAGTGGAACAGATACGCAGTATTTT. It specifies CASSWSGTDTQYF.

The chain combines TRBV5-4 with TRBJ1-1; tentative D call: TRBD1 (6 bases). Germline V gives CDR1 SGHNT, CDR2 YYREEE (reference sequence). The CDR3 is made up of 14 amino acids. Trimming left V 4 bases short and J 4 bases short, with 14 bases between. The CDR3 DNA sequence: TGTGCCAGCAGCAGTACCGGGACACGCACTGAAGCTTTCTTT. Its protein product is CASSSTGTRTEAFF.

In its sample, this clone was seen once. The V and J genes are TRBV7-2 and TRBJ2-2; D gene ambiguous. The CDR3 has 14 residues. Deletions cut 6 bases from V and 2 bases from J, with 10 bases between. The germline V gene has CDR1 SGHTA and CDR2 FQGNSA. The CDR3 DNA reads as TGTGCCAGCAGATTACTTCTAAACACCGGGGAGCTGTTTTTT. Translated: CASRLLLNTGELFF.

The gene calls are TRBV4-1 and TRBJ2-1; 12 nucleotides agree with TRBD2. CDR1 MGHRA and CDR2 YSYEKL come from the germline V gene. V shed 3 bases and J 9 bases; nucleotides not matched to a gene: 6. There are 15 residues in the CDR3. In nucleotides, the CDR3 is TGCGCCAGCAGCCAGACTAGCGGGAGACTGGGTGAGCAGTTCTTC. Encoded protein: CASSQTSGRLGEQFF.

The chain combines TRBV11-3 with TRBJ2-1; D not resolved. CDR1 and CDR2 (germline): SGHNT, YENEEA. Trimming took 3 bases from V and 0 from J, leaving 12 bases between them. The CDR3 is made up of 16 amino acids. CDR3 sequence (DNA): TGTGCCAGCAGCTTTAGAGCGTCGAGCTCCTACAATGAGCAGTTCTTC. Its protein is CASSFRASSSYNEQFF.

The chain links TRBV21-1 to TRBJ1-3. TRBV21-1 is assigned pseudogene status. The length of the CDR3 is 17 residues. CDR3 residues: CASRGRDSSVSGNTIYF. The CDR3 nucleotides read TGTGCCAGCAGAGGGCGGGACTCCTCCGTCTCTGGAAACACCATATATTTT.

This sequence joins TRBV5-6 and TRBJ1-2, with D unclear. Germline V gene data show CDR1 as SGHDT and CDR2 as YYEEEE. This CDR3 comprises 14 residues. V was cut by 3 bases and J by 5 bases, with 14 bases left in between. The CDR3 sequence: CASSYPDEGYGYTF. The CDR3 DNA sequence: TGTGCCAGCAGCTACCCGGACGAGGGTTATGGCTACACCTTC.